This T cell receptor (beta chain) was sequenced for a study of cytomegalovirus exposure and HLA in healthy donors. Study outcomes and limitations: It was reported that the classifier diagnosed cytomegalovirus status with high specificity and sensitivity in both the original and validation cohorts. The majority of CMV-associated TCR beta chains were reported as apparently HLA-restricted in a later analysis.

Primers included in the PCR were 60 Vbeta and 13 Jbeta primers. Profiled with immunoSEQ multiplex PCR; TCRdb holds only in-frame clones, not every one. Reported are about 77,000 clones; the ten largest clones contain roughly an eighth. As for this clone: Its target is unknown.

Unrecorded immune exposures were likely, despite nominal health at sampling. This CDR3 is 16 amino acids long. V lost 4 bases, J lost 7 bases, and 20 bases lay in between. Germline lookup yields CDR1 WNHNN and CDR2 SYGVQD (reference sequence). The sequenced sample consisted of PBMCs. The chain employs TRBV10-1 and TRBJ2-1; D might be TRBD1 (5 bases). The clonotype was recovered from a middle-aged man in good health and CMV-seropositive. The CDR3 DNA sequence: TGCGCCAGCAGTGTTTTCCAGGGTAAAGTGGGGAATGAGCAGTTCTTC. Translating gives CASSVFQGKVGNEQFF.